These 18 T cell receptor beta chains were all obtained from the same sample, sequenced in a study of T cells in Graves' hyperthyroidism and ophthalmopathy. There were TCR beta CDR3 regions amplified from RNA transcripts. The TCR CDR3 was amplified in a first-round RT-PCR using the HTBI primer set. TCRdb analysed the multiplex PCR reads with MiXCR anew, one entry per CDR3 protein. The data show fewer than 550,000 distinct CDR3 sequences, approximately 25% seen once. The sequenced sample consisted of blood. Receptors were obtained from a woman under 40 with Graves' ophthalmopathy.

This clonotype was seen repeatedly, ten times or more. The chain is built from TRBV7-3 and TRBJ2-6, with TRBD1 identical over 11 bases. This CDR3 is built from 20 residues. V trimming: 3 bases; J trimming: 2 bases; junction bases outside the gene matches: 12. Germline V gives CDR1 SGHTA, CDR2 FQGTGA. DNA for the CDR3: TGTGCCAGCAGCTTCACTTTCGGGACAGGGGGATTTACTGGGGCCAACGTCCTGACTTTC. Protein sequence: CASSFTFGTGGFTGANVLTF.

This clonotype showed up many times. One end of the junction fails to match germline, which may point to a read error. The DNA for the CDR3 is TGTGCTAGCAGTCGGAGCTTCCAAGAGACCCAGTACTTC. As protein: CASSRSFQETQYF. The chain is built from TRBV7-7 and TRBJ2-5; D is ambiguous. This CDR3 has 13 residues. Germline V gene sequence: CDR1 SSHAT, CDR2 FNYEAQ (reference sequence).

This clonotype was seen only once. As DNA, the CDR3 is TGTGCCAGCAGCTTCCCCGGGACAGGGCTAAATCAGCCCCAGCATTTT. This encodes CASSFPGTGLNQPQHF. The chain links TRBV6-2 or TRBV6-3 to TRBJ1-5; 9 bases fit TRBD1. With V trimmed by 6 bases and J by 4 bases, 10 bases remained unmatched. The V gene's germline CDR1 is MNHEY and CDR2 SVGEGT. The CDR3 has 16 amino acids.

This clonotype was found many times. This chain links TRBV19 with TRBJ1-1, with 11 bases matching TRBD1. This CDR3 is 15 amino acids long. V lost 5 bases, J lost 5 bases, and 7 bases stayed unmatched. Germline CDR1 and CDR2: LNHDA and SQIVND (reference sequence). CDR3 amino acids: CASSALGTGGTEAFF. CDR3 DNA sequence: TGTGCCAGTAGTGCGCTGGGGACAGGGGGAACTGAAGCTTTCTTT.

This clonotype was observed many times. V is TRBV6-1 and J is TRBJ1-5; D perhaps matches TRBD1 (5 bases). V dropped 1 base and J dropped 1 base, with 11 bases sitting between them. The CDR3 extends over 16 amino acids. Germline values: CDR1 MNHNS, CDR2 SASEGT. This chain's CDR3 is CASSEVPGESNQPQHF. In DNA, the CDR3 is TGTGCCAGCAGTGAAGTCCCGGGGGAGAGCAATCAGCCCCAGCATTTT.

In this sample, this clonotype turned up a few times. This may be a read error: a much more frequent sequence differs by one nucleotide. The chain joins TRBV7-8 to TRBJ1-2; D not resolved. Germline CDR1 is SGHVS and CDR2 is FQNEAQ. The CDR3 length is 16 residues. DNA for the CDR3: TGTGCCAGCAGCTTAGAGAGAGTAATTCCTAACTATGGCTGCACCTTC. Protein product: CASSLERVIPNYGCTF.

This clonotype occurred many times. The chain uses TRBV6-2 or TRBV6-3 and TRBJ2-2; TRBD2 might be the D (6 bases). Germline CDR1 and CDR2: MNHEY and SVGEGT. The CDR3 has 14 residues. V lost 6 bases to trimming and J lost 4 bases, with 12 bases between them. The CDR3 sequence is CASRVPGVTGELFF. The CDR3 coding sequence is TGTGCCAGCAGAGTACCGGGGGTCACCGGGGAGCTGTTTTTT.

The sample holds many counts of this clonotype. This sequence joins TRBV6-6 and TRBJ1-2, with a possible D match to TRBD1 (5 bases). V was pared by 6 bases and J by 8 bases, with 13 bases between. This CDR3 has 12 residues. The germline V gene encodes CDR1 MNHNY and CDR2 SVGAGI (reference sequence). CDR3 residues: CASRGGTQGYTF. The CDR3 coding sequence is TGTGCCAGCAGGGGGGGGACGCAAGGCTACACCTTC.

This CDR3 reads CASSSGLGVTEAFF. In nucleotides, the CDR3 is TGTGCCAGCAGTTCGGGACTCGGGGTAACTGAAGCTTTCTTT. The chain links TRBV6-5 to TRBJ1-1, with D perhaps matching TRBD1 (5 bases). With 4 bases removed from V and 5 bases from J, the gap between germline ends came to 14 bases. The CDR3 runs to 14 residues. Germline loops: CDR1 MNHEY, CDR2 SVGAGI.

This clonotype was seen repeatedly, ten times or more. This rearrangement joins TRBV20-1 to TRBJ2-5; tentative D call: TRBD2 (5 bases). Trimming pared 6 bases from V and 0 bases from J, leaving 23 bases between. Germline V lookup: CDR1 DFQATT, CDR2 SNEGSKA (reference sequence). This CDR3 comprises 17 residues. DNA for the CDR3: TGCAGTGCCTACTTAGTGCTAGCAGGTGGCTACCAAGAGACCCAGTACTTC. Encoded protein: CSAYLVLAGGYQETQYF.

In its sample, this clonotype was seen many times. The chain employs TRBV12-3 or TRBV12-4 and TRBJ1-1; D is unresolved. The CDR3 extends over 12 amino acids. The V and J ends lost 3 bases and 8 bases respectively, with 10 bases between them. The DNA of the CDR3 is TGTGCCAGCAGTTTCACACGTACAGAAGCTTTCTTT. Translated: CASSFTRTEAFF.

This clonotype was counted at least ten times. V usage is TRBV7-9 and J usage is TRBJ2-7; D perhaps matches TRBD1 (6 bases). Germline CDR1 and CDR2: SEHNR and FQNEAQ (reference sequence). Trimming removed 3 bases at V and 1 base at J, with 13 bases between. The length of the CDR3 is 15 residues. CDR3 DNA sequence: TGTGCCAGCAGCTTTAGTCTAGGGGGTTCCTACGAGCAGTACTTC. Translation: CASSFSLGGSYEQYF.

In its sample, this clonotype was seen once. The gene calls are TRBV7-9 and TRBJ1-1, with 7 bases fitting TRBD1. The junction had 9 bases not matched to a gene; V was cut back by 3 bases and J by 5 bases. The CDR3 has 15 amino acids. Germline values: CDR1 SEHNR, CDR2 FQNEAQ (reference sequence). The CDR3 coding sequence is TGTGCCAGCAGCTTCCCTAGGACAGGATGGACTGAAGCTTTCTTT. It yields the protein CASSFPRTGWTEAFF.

The table lists this clonotype with many counts. The rearrangement links TRBV7-2 to TRBJ2-7, with TRBD2 matching 8 bases. CDR1 is SGHTA and CDR2 is FQGNSA in the germline V gene. The trim removed 4 bases at V and 3 bases at J, leaving 20 bases unmatched. The CDR3 is 19 residues long. The CDR3 protein is CASSYSPTLRRGANYEQYF. CDR3 bases: TGTGCCAGCAGCTACTCCCCGACCCTACGGCGGGGGGCGAACTACGAGCAGTACTTC.

This clonotype occurred many times. The chain uses TRBV20-1 and TRBJ1-5, with D perhaps TRBD1 (5 bases). Trimming left V 6 bases short and J 0 bases short, with 12 bases between. This CDR3 has 14 residues. Per germline, CDR1 DFQATT and CDR2 SNEGSKA (reference sequence). In DNA form, the CDR3 reads TGCAGTGCCTACAGGTCCTATAGCAATCAGCCCCAGCATTTT. It encodes CSAYRSYSNQPQHF.

V and J are TRBV12-3 or TRBV12-4 and TRBJ1-5; TRBD1 agrees at 9 bases. Trimming cost V 5 bases and J 5 bases; bases outside gene matches: 7. This CDR3 has 15 residues. The CDR3 loop is CASSGTGGAYQPQHF. Here the CDR3 DNA reads TGTGCCAGCAGTGGCACAGGGGGCGCATATCAGCCCCAGCATTTT.

This clonotype was counted ten times or more. The chain employs TRBV12-3 or TRBV12-4 and TRBJ2-7; the D gene could be TRBD1 or TRBD2 (5 bases each). Trimming removed 4 bases from V and 6 bases from J, with 19 bases in between. The CDR3 extends over 15 amino acids. The CDR3 loop is CASSSPGTGESEQYF. The CDR3 coding sequence is TGTGCCAGCAGTTCCCCCGGGACGGGCGAATCCGAGCAGTACTTC.

This clonotype has at least ten counts. The rearrangement uses TRBV20-1 and TRBJ1-1, with D uncertain. Germline lookup yields CDR1 DFQATT and CDR2 SNEGSKA (reference sequence). V was cut by 0 bases and J by 0 bases, with 5 bases left in between. The CDR3 runs to 13 residues. CDR3 DNA sequence: TGCAGTGCTAGAGATCCACTGAACACTGAAGCTTTCTTT. Translating it yields CSARDPLNTEAFF.